A single sample is the source of the 23 T cell receptor beta chains below, sequenced in a study of blood T cell repertoires in COVID-19. This table comes from immunoSEQ multiplex PCR, and its TCRdb copy is limited to in-frame clones, with some not included. The table records about 73,000 clones, roughly nine tenths of them present only once. The sequenced material came from peripheral blood. Every receptor here comes from an elderly man with acute or convalescent COVID-19.

The rearrangement links TRBV19 to TRBJ1-2; TRBD1 matches at 7 bases. The V and J ends lost 4 bases and 7 bases, in that order; junction bases with no gene match: 12. CDR1 is LNHDA and CDR2 is SQIVND in the germline V gene (reference sequence). The length of the CDR3 is 15 residues. CDR3 amino acids: CASSTILTGDIGYTF. The CDR3 DNA follows: TGTGCCAGTAGTACCATACTTACAGGGGACATTGGCTACACCTTC.

This chain links TRBV2 with TRBJ2-3, with a tentative D call TRBD2 (6 bases). With 2 bases removed from V and 0 bases from J, the gap between germline ends came to 9 bases. CDR1 is SNHLY, CDR2 FYNNEI, per germline. This CDR3 contains 15 residues. The CDR3 DNA reads TGTGCCAGCAGTGAAACGGGAGTAAGCACAGATACGCAGTATTTT. Amino acid sequence: CASSETGVSTDTQYF.

This clone has only one observation. The rearrangement joins TRBV5-6 to TRBJ2-1; 9 nucleotides match TRBD1. V was pared by 1 base and J by 2 bases, with 4 bases of the junction left unmatched. This CDR3 is 16 amino acids long. Germline V gene lookup returns CDR1 SGHDT and CDR2 YYEEEE. CDR3 amino acids: CASSLPGQGPYNEQFF. In DNA, the CDR3 is TGTGCCAGCAGCTTGCCGGGACAGGGACCCTACAATGAGCAGTTCTTC. Filled out from reference TRBV5-6 and TRBJ2-1, the complete variable domain reads DAGVTQSPTHLIKTRGQQVTLRCSPKSGHDTVSWYQQALGQGPQFIFQYYEEEERQRGNFPDRFSGHQFPNYSSELNVNALLLGDSALYLCASSLPGQGPYNEQFFGPGTRLTVL.

V gene TRBV5-4 combines with J gene TRBJ2-7; TRBD1 matches at 8 bases. The CDR3 is 14 amino acids. Germline CDR1 SGHNT, CDR2 YYREEE (reference sequence). V dropped 0 bases and J dropped 6; count of bases not matched to a gene: 5. The CDR3 DNA follows: TGTGCCAGCAGCTTGGCCGGACAGGGCGGCGAGCAGTACTTC. This encodes CASSLAGQGGEQYF. Complete variable domain (other parts from reference TRBV5-4 and TRBJ2-7): ETGVTQSPTHLIKTRGQQVTLRCSSQSGHNTVSWYQQALGQGPQFIFQYYREEENGRGNFPPRFSGLQFPNYSSELNVNALELDDSALYLCASSLAGQGGEQYFGPGTRLTVT.

This clone was seen only once. The chain employs TRBV30 and TRBJ2-2; D unclear. Trimming removed 2 bases at V and 1 base at J, with 8 bases between. The CDR3 has 14 residues. Germline V CDR1 and CDR2: GTSNPN, SVGIG (reference sequence). The CDR3 region has the DNA TGTGCCTGGAGTCCTAGACTGAACACCGGGGAGCTGTTTTTT. This codes for CAWSPRLNTGELFF.

The chain uses TRBV7-3 and TRBJ2-1; TRBD2 agrees at 13 bases. Trimming took 4 bases from V and 8 from J; bases not matched to a gene: 2. The CDR3 totals 14 residues. CDR1 is SGHTA and CDR2 is FQGTGA in the germline V gene. The CDR3 is CASSSGLAGDEQFF. The CDR3 region has the DNA TGTGCCAGCAGCTCAGGACTAGCGGGAGATGAGCAGTTCTTC.

The rearrangement joins TRBV5-6 to TRBJ1-2, with TRBD1 as a possible D gene (6 bases). The germline CDR1 and CDR2 sequences are SGHDT and YYEEEE. Trimming left V 0 bases short and J 5 bases short, with 11 bases between. The length of the CDR3 is 14 residues. DNA for the CDR3: TGTGCCAGCAGCTTGGACAGGGAATTGTATGGCTACACCTTC. Encoded protein: CASSLDRELYGYTF.

The rearrangement links TRBV5-1 to TRBJ2-7; D gene uncertain. The CDR3 spans 13 residues. Germline V gene sequence: CDR1 SGHRS, CDR2 YFSETQ. The V and J ends lost 4 bases and 0 bases respectively, with 8 bases between them. The chain's CDR3 is CASSVDNSYEQYF. CDR3 bases: TGCGCCAGCAGCGTTGACAACTCCTACGAGCAGTACTTC. The full variable domain, its missing parts supplied by reference TRBV5-1 and TRBJ2-7, is KAGVTQTPRYLIKTRGQQVTLSCSPISGHRSVSWYQQTPGQGLQFLFEYFSETQRNKGNFPGRFSGRQFSNSRSEMNVSTLELGDSALYLCASSVDNSYEQYFGPGTRLTVT.

This clone was counted once. The J gene is TRBJ1-2, the V gene TRBV2; D is possibly TRBD1 (5 bases). The CDR3 has 14 amino acids. Germline-derived CDR1 and CDR2 are SNHLY and FYNNEI. V was shortened by 2 bases and J by 6 bases, with 13 bases between the two germline ends. This chain's CDR3 is CASSEPYRIHGYTF. Here the CDR3 DNA reads TGTGCCAGCAGTGAACCCTACAGGATTCATGGCTACACCTTC.

V and J are TRBV7-6 and TRBJ2-2; D possibly corresponds to TRBD2 (5 bases). CDR3 length: 13 residues. CDR1 SGHVS and CDR2 FNYEAQ come from the germline V gene. The V gene lost 1 base and the J gene lost 5 bases, with 5 bases spanning the gap. The CDR3 region has the DNA TGTGCCAGCAGCTTAGGGGAGACCGGGGAGCTGTTTTTT. Protein sequence: CASSLGETGELFF.

The genes are TRBV20-1 and TRBJ1-2; TRBD1 might be the D (6 bases). Germline-derived CDR1 and CDR2 are DFQATT and SNEGSKA (reference sequence). Trimming pared 1 base from V and 14 bases from J, leaving 14 bases between. The CDR3 has 11 residues. CDR3 loop: CSARALGGETF. DNA of the CDR3: TGCAGTGCTAGAGCCTTAGGGGGGGAAACCTTC.

V usage is TRBV3-1 (or the pseudogene TRBV3-2) and J usage is TRBJ1-1; 8 nucleotides align to TRBD1. The CDR3 extends over 14 amino acids. V lost 1 base and J lost 4; bases outside the gene matches: 2. CDR1 is LGHDT and CDR2 is YNNKEL in the germline V gene (reference sequence). This CDR3 reads CASSQAGQGTEAFF. The CDR3 region has the DNA TGTGCCAGCAGCCAAGCCGGACAGGGCACTGAAGCTTTCTTT.

The V gene is TRBV6-2 or TRBV6-3, the J gene TRBJ2-7; 7 nucleotides match TRBD1. CDR3 size: 16 residues. V shed 0 bases and J 0 bases; nucleotides not matched to a gene: 5. Germline V gene lookup returns CDR1 MNHEY and CDR2 SVGEGT. In DNA form, the CDR3 reads TGTGCCAGCAGTTACTCGATTGGACAGGCCTCCTACGAGCAGTACTTC. Translated, it gives CASSYSIGQASYEQYF.

J is TRBJ2-1 and V is TRBV6-5, with 10 nucleotides matching TRBD1. The CDR3 spans 14 residues. Germline CDR1 and CDR2: MNHEY and SVGAGI. The V and J ends lost 7 bases and 9 bases, in that order; junction bases with no gene match: 9. DNA for the CDR3: TGTGCCAGCATCCTCGGACAGGGGGTTCTTGAGCAGTTCTTC. The encoded protein is CASILGQGVLEQFF.

The gene calls are TRBV9 and TRBJ2-5; 7 bases align to TRBD1. From germline, CDR1 is SGDLS and CDR2 YYNGEE. V shed 4 bases, J shed 5 bases, and the junction held 8 bases outside the gene matches. CDR3 length: 14 residues. CDR3 coding DNA: TGTGCCAGCAGCACGGGACAGCCTCCGGAGACCCAGTACTTC. Translating it yields CASSTGQPPETQYF.

This chain links TRBV29-1 with TRBJ2-1; 8 nucleotides agree with TRBD1. The CDR3 has 14 amino acids. V lost 3 bases and J lost 8; bases outside the gene matches: 9. The germline V gene encodes CDR1 SQVTM and CDR2 ANQGSEA. CDR3 amino acids: CSVDRTGFLYEQFF. The CDR3 coding sequence is TGCAGCGTTGATAGGACAGGGTTTCTATATGAGCAGTTCTTC.

This chain links TRBV2 with TRBJ2-5; D is possibly TRBD1 (5 bases). Germline CDR1 SNHLY, CDR2 FYNNEI. This CDR3 spans 15 amino acids. V was pared by 6 bases and J by 1 base, with 15 bases between. The DNA for the CDR3 is TGTGCCAGCAGCTTAGCCCCAGGGTTCCAAGAGACCCAGTACTTC. It codes for CASSLAPGFQETQYF.

This rearrangement joins TRBV24-1 to TRBJ1-1, with D possibly being TRBD1 (6 bases). The CDR3 has 12 residues. The ends were cut back, 9 bases at V and 8 bases at J, with 15 bases in the middle. CDR1 is KGHDR, CDR2 SFDVKD, per germline. CDR3 coding DNA: TGTGCCACCGCTGGGGGAGGGACAGAAGCTTTCTTT. Protein product: CATAGGGTEAFF.

This chain uses TRBV11-1 with TRBJ2-3; TRBD2 agrees at 11 bases. J was trimmed by 0 bases and V by 5 bases; bases with no gene match: 4. The germline CDR1 and CDR2 sequences are SGHAT and FQDESV (reference sequence). The CDR3 totals 16 residues. CDR3 nucleotides: TGTGCCAGCAGCCCGTTAGCGGGAGGGAGCACAGATACGCAGTATTTT. Protein sequence: CASSPLAGGSTDTQYF.

The V call is TRBV10-3, the J call TRBJ2-2, with 10 bases identical to TRBD1. Germline lookup yields CDR1 ENHRY and CDR2 SYGVKD. CDR3 length equals 14 residues. V gave up 6 bases and J gave up 5 bases; unmatched junction bases: 3. The CDR3 coding sequence is TGTGCCATCAGGGGACAGGGGATGACCGGGGAGCTGTTTTTT. It codes for CAIRGQGMTGELFF.

V usage is TRBV7-9 and J usage is TRBJ2-7; a weak D match, TRBD1 (6 bases). Per the germline V gene, CDR1 is SEHNR and CDR2 is FQNEAQ (reference sequence). CDR3 length equals 15 residues. V gave up 5 bases and J gave up 0 bases, with 14 bases separating them. The CDR3 sequence is CASSLYDRSSYEQYF. CDR3 nucleotides: TGTGCCAGCAGCCTATACGACAGGTCCTCCTACGAGCAGTACTTC.

This chain connects TRBV11-2 to TRBJ1-1; a weak D match, TRBD1 (5 bases). CDR1 SGHAT and CDR2 FQNNGV come from the germline V gene. V was shortened by 1 base and J by 1 base, with 16 bases between the two germline ends. This CDR3 has 17 residues. The CDR3 DNA is TGTGCCAGCAGCTTAGTTTGGCGGGGCGCGGCGAACACTGAAGCTTTCTTT. This translates into CASSLVWRGAANTEAFF.

This rearrangement joins TRBV7-2 to TRBJ2-7, with 8 bases lining up with TRBD2. V trimming: 1 base; J trimming: 3 bases; junction bases outside the gene matches: 5. The CDR3 covers 15 residues. The germline V gene has CDR1 SGHTA and CDR2 FQGNSA. This chain's CDR3 is CASSLDGTRIYEQYF. The CDR3 DNA reads TGTGCCAGCAGCTTAGACGGGACTAGGATCTACGAGCAGTACTTC.